The present T cell receptor beta chain was sequenced within a study of T cell repertoires in cytomegalovirus infection. Background on the study: Indications came from public TCR beta signatures; they pointed to CMV infection and to a matching HLA type. Overall study results and limits: HLA-C-restricted TCR beta clonotypes specific for CMV led the ex vivo response.

This clonotype was recorded at least ten times. The antigen is undetermined. Trimming removed 6 bases from V and 0 bases from J; junction bases left unmatched: 3. Germline CDR1 reads MNHEY; CDR2 reads SVGEGT. The CDR3 sequence is 15 residues long. In TCRdb, the reads were re-called with MiXCR into one record per CDR3 protein. Among about 250,000 distinct CDR3 sequences listed, about 12% were seen once. V and J are TRBV6-2 or TRBV6-3 and TRBJ2-4, with TRBD2 matching over 9 bases. The sample comprised PBMCs. This TCR came from a human donor in good health (CMV status not recorded). Some clones in this sample may be carry-over from other donors' samples. The DNA of the CDR3 is TGTGCCAGCAGGCGAGCGGGAGGAGCCAAAAACATTCAGTACTTC. Amino acid sequence: CASRRAGGAKNIQYF.